This TCR beta chain was sequenced for a study of blood T cell repertoires in COVID-19. Using immunoSEQ multiplex PCR, the repertoire was profiled, and TCRdb retains in-frame clones only, with some absent. The data show more than 250,000 clones, with around 80% seen just once and roughly 1.1% held by the top ten. This CDR3 comprises 15 residues. Germline-derived CDR1 and CDR2 are MDHEN and SYDVKM. Trimming took off 7 bases at V and 6 bases at J, with 19 bases between the two ends. Sequenced material: peripheral blood. The sequence was collected from a woman between 50 and 59 years old with acute or convalescent COVID-19. The chain carries TRBV28 and TRBJ1-5, with TRBD1 as a possible D gene (5 bases). The CDR3 loop is CASNLKYLGGQPQHF. CDR3 sequence (DNA): TGTGCCAGCAATCTGAAGTACCTGGGGGGTCAGCCCCAGCATTTT.